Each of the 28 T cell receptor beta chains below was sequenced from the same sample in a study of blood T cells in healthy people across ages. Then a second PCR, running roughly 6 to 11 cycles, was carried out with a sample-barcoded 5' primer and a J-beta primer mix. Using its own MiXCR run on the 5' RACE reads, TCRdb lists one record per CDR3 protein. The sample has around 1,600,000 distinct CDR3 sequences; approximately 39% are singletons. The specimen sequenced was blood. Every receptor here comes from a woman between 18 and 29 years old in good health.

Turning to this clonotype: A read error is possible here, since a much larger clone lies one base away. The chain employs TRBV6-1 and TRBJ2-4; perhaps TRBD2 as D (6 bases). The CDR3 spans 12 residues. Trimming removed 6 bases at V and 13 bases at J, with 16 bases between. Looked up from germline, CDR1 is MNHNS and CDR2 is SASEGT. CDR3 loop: CASRGLYNEQYF. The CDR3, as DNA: TGTGCCAGCAGGGGACTCTACAATGAGCAGTACTTC.

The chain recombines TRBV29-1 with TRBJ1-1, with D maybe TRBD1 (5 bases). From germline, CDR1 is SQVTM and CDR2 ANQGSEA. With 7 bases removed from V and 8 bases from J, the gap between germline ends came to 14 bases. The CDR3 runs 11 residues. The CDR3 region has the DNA TGCAGCGCCGAGGGAGGGACCGAAGCTTTCTTT. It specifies CSAEGGTEAFF.

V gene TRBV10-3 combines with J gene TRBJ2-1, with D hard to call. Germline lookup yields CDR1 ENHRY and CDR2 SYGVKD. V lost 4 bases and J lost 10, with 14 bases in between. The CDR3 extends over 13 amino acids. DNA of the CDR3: TGTGCCATCAGTGCCCCGATCTCTTACGAGCAGTTCTTC. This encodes CAISAPISYEQFF.

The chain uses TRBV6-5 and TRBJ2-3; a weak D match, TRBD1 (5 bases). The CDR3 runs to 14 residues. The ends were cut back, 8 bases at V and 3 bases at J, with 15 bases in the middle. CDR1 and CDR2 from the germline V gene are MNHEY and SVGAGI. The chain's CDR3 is CASARGRATDTQYF. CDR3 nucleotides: TGTGCCAGCGCCCGAGGCAGGGCTACAGATACGCAGTATTTT.

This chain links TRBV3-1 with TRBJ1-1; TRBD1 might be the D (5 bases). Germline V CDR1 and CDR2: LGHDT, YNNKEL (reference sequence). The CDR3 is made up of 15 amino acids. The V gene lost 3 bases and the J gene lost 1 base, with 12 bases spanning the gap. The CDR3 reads CASSQGGLSNTEAFF. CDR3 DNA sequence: TGTGCCAGCAGCCAGGGGGGACTCTCGAACACTGAAGCTTTCTTT.

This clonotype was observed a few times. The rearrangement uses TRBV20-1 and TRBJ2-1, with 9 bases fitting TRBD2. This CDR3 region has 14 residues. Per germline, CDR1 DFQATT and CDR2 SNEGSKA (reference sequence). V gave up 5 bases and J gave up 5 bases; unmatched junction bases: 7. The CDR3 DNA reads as TGCAGTGCTTACCTAGCGGGAAGGCACAATGAGCAGTTCTTC. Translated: CSAYLAGRHNEQFF.

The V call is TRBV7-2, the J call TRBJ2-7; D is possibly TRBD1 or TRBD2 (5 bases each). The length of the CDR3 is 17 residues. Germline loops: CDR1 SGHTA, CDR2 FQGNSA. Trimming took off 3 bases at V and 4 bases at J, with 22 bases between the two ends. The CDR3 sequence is CASSFRESRTYLYEQYF. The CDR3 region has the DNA TGTGCCAGCAGCTTCAGGGAGAGTAGGACCTACCTTTACGAGCAGTACTTC.

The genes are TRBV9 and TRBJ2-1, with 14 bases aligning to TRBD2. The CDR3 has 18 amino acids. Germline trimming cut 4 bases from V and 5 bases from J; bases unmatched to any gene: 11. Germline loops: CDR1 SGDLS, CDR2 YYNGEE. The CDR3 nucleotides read TGTGCCAGCAGCATGCCGACTAGCGGGGGGGCCGTGGACAATGAGCAGTTCTTC. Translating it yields CASSMPTSGGAVDNEQFF.

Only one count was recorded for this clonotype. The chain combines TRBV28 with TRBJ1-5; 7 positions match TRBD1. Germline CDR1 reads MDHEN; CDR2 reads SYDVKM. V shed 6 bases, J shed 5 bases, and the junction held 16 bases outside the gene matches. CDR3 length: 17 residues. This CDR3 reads CASRTYRGGQFYQPQHF. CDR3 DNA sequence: TGTGCCAGCAGAACGTACAGGGGCGGCCAGTTTTATCAGCCCCAGCATTTT.

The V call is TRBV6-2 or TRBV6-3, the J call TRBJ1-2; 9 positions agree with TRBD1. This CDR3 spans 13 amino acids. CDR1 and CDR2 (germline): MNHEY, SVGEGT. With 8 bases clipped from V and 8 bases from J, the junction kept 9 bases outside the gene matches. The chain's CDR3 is CASAWTGAEGYTF. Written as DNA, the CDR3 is TGTGCCAGCGCCTGGACAGGGGCTGAAGGCTACACCTTC.

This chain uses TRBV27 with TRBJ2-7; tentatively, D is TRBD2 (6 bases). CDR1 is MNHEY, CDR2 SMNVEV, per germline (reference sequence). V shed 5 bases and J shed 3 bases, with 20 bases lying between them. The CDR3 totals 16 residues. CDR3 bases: TGTGCCAGCAGTATTTTAGGAGGGGCGACGTTCTACGAGCAGTACTTC. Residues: CASSILGGATFYEQYF.

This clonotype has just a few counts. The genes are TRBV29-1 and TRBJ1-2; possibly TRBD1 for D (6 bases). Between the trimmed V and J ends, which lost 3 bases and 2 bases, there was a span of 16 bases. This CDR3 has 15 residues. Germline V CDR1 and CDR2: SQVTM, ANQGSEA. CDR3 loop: CSVDWTASGNYGYTF. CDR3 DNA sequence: TGCAGCGTTGATTGGACAGCCAGCGGAAACTATGGCTACACCTTC.

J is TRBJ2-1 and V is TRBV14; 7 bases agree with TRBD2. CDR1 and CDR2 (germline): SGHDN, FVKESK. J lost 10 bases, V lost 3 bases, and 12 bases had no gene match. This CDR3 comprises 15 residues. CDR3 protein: CASSQDRLAGAEQFF. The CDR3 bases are TGTGCCAGCAGCCAGGATCGACTCGCGGGAGCGGAGCAGTTCTTC.

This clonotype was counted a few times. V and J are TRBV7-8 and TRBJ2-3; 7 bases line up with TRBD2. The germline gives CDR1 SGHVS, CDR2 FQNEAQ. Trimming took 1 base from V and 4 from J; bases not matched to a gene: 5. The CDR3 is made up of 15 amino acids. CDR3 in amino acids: CASSLVVGGADTQYF. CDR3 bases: TGTGCCAGCAGCTTAGTCGTTGGGGGGGCAGATACGCAGTATTTT. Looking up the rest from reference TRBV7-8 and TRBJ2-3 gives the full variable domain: GAGVSQSPRYKVAKRGQDVALRCDPISGHVSLFWYQQALGQGPEFLTYFQNEAQLDKSGLPSDRFFAERPEGSVSTLKIQRTQQEDSAVYLCASSLVVGGADTQYFGPGTRLTVL.

This CDR3 reads CSATNRESGNTIYF. CDR3 coding DNA: TGCAGTGCCACAAATCGGGAGTCTGGAAACACCATATATTTT. V is TRBV20-1 and J is TRBJ1-3; D unclear. Germline V CDR1 and CDR2: DFQATT, SNEGSKA (reference sequence). The CDR3 is 14 residues long. Between the trimmed V and J ends, which lost 6 bases and 1 base, there was a span of 13 bases.

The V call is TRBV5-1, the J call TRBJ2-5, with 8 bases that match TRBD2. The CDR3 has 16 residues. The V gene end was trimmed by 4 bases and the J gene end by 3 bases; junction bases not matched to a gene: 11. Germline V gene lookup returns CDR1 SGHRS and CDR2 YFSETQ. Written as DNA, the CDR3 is TGCGCCAGCAGCCCTAAAGTGAGCGGGAGAAAAGAGACCCAGTACTTC. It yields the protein CASSPKVSGRKETQYF.

CDR3 protein: CATSDMTVPYEQYF. Written as DNA, the CDR3 is TGTGCCACCAGTGACATGACGGTCCCCTACGAGCAGTACTTC. The chain carries TRBV24-1 and TRBJ2-7; D is undetermined. The V end lost 4 bases, the J end lost 2 bases, and 11 bases lay between the germline ends. The CDR3 has 14 amino acids. Germline loops: CDR1 KGHDR, CDR2 SFDVKD.

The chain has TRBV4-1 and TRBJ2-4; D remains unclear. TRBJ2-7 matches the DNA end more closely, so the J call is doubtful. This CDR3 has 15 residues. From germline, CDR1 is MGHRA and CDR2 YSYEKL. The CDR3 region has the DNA TGCGCCAGCAGCCAACTTGGTGGAAGGGTGAACGAGCAGTACTTC. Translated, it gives CASSQLGGRVNEQYF.

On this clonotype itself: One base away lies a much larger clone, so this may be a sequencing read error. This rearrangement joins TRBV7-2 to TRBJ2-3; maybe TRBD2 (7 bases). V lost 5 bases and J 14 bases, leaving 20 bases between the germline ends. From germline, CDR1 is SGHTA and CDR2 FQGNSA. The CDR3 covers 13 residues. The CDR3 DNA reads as TGTGCCAGCAGCGTAGATTGGGCGGGGGCGCTGTATTTT. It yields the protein CASSVDWAGALYF.

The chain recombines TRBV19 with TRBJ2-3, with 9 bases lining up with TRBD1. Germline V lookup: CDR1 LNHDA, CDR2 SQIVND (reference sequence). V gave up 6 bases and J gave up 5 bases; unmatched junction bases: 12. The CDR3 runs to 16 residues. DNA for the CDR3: TGTGCCAGTAGACGTCCGGGACAGGGTACTGGAGATACGCAGTATTTT. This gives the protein CASRRPGQGTGDTQYF.

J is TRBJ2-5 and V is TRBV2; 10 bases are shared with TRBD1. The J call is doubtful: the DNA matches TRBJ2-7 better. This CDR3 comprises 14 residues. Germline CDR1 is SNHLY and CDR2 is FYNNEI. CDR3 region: CASRLDRGSYEQYF. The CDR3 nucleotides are TGTGCCAGCAGATTGGACAGGGGGTCCTACGAGCAGTACTTC.

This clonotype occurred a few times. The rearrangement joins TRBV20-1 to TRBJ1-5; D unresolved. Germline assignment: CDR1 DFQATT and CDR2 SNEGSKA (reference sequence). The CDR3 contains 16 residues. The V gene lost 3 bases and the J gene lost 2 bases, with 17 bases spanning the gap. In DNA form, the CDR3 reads TGCAGTGCTAGGGGGAGGAGGGCAGATGGCAATCAGCCCCAGCATTTT. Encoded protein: CSARGRRADGNQPQHF.

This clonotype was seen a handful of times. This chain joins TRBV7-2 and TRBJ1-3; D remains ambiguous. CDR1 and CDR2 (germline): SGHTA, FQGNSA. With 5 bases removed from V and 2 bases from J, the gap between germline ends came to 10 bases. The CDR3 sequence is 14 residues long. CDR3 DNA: TGTGCCAGCAGCCCGACGGGGACTGGAAACACCATATATTTT. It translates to CASSPTGTGNTIYF.

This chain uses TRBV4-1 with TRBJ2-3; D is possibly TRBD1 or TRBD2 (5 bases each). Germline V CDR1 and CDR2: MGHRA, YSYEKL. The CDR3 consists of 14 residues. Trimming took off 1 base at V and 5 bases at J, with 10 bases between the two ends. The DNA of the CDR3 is TGCGCCAGCAGCCAAGCGTGGGGGATAGATACGCAGTATTTT. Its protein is CASSQAWGIDTQYF.

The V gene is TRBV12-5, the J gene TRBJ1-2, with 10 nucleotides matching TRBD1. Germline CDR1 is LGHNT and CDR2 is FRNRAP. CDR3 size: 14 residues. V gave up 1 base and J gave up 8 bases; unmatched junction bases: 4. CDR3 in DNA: TGTGCTAGTGGTTTGGGGGACAGGGGCCAAGGCTACACCTTC. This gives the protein CASGLGDRGQGYTF.

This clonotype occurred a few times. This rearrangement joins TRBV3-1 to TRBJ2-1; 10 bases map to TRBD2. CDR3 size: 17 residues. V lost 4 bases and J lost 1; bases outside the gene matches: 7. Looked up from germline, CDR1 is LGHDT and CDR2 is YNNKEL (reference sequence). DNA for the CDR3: TGTGCCAGCAGCCCTTTTCCTAGCGGGGGTTCCTACAATGAGCAGTTCTTC. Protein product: CASSPFPSGGSYNEQFF.

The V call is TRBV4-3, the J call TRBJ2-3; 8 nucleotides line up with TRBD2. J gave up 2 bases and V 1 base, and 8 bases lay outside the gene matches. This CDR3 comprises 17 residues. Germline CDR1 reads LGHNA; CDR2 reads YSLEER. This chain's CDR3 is CASSQVFERGNTDTQYF. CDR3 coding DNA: TGCGCCAGCAGCCAAGTTTTCGAGCGGGGGAACACAGATACGCAGTATTTT.

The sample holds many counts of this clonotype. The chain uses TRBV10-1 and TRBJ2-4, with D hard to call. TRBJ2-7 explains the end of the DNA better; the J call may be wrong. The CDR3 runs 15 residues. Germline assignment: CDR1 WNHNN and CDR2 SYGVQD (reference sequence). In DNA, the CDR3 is TGCGCCAGCAGTGCGGTTTCGGCAGGATCCCACGAGCAGTACTTC. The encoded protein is CASSAVSAGSHEQYF.